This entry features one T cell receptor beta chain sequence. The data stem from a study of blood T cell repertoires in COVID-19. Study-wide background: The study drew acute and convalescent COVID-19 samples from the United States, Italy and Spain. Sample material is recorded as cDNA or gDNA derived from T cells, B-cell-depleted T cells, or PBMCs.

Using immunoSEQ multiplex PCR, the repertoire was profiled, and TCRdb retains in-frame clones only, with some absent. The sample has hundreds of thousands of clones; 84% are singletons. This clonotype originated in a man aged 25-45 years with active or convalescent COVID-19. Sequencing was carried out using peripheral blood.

The CDR3 spells CASSFGGGYEQYF. CDR3 bases: TGTGCCAGCAGCTTTGGGGGCGGCTACGAGCAGTACTTC. This rearrangement joins TRBV5-5 to TRBJ2-7; D is possibly TRBD1 (6 bases). Germline CDR1 is SGHKS and CDR2 is YYEKEE (reference sequence). The CDR3 totals 13 residues. Between the trimmed V and J ends, which lost 2 bases and 3 bases, there was a span of 9 bases. Drawing the rest from reference TRBV5-5 and TRBJ2-7, the complete variable domain is DAGVTQSPTHLIKTRGQQVTLRCSPISGHKSVSWYQQVLGQGPQFIFQYYEKEERGRGNFPDRFSARQFPNYSSELNVNALLLGDSALYLCASSFGGGYEQYFGPGTRLTVT.